This T cell receptor (beta chain) came from a study of control samples from healthy donors and cancer patients. The assay was immunoSEQ multiplex PCR, and TCRdb's table has in-frame clones only and misses some. The sample has over 10,000 clones, 90% to 95% seen once. The CDR3 length is 14 residues. The V end lost 7 bases, the J end lost 2 bases, and 14 bases lay between the germline ends. Germline CDR1 ENHRY, CDR2 SYGVKD. The material sequenced was PBMCs. The chain couples TRBV10-3 to TRBJ2-5, with D perhaps TRBD1 or TRBD2 (6 bases each). The TCR comes from a man older than 75 with lung cancer. This CDR3 is CAIKILGGQETQYF. CDR3 nucleotides: TGTGCCATCAAAATACTAGGGGGGCAAGAGACCCAGTACTTC.